The 23 T cell receptor beta chains below were found in one sample sequenced in a study of Ad26.COV2.S vaccination and SARS-CoV-2 variants (dated by TCRdb to the early 2020s). Sample treatment or condition, as interpreted from the label and publication: some 20 received Ad26.COV2.S at low or high dose, single or two shots; roughly five received placebo; per-sample allocation not given. Repertoires of vaccine and placebo recipients were sequenced from samples taken on day 63 after the first injection. Library prep was done by the immunoSEQ multiplex PCR assay. The clones in this table, taken by TCRdb from immuneACCESS, are in-frame only. Not every clone is retained; where verified, under half of the shortfall comes from an unresolved V gene, and the cause of the rest is unknown. The sample table lists about 680,000 clones, more than 70% of them with a count of one. Over 1.3% of the sample is in the top ten clones.

This specimen consisted of peripheral blood, obtained in a trial of Ad26.COV2.S vaccine versus placebo. All receptors derive from a person between 18 and 59 years old who received the Ad26.COV2.S COVID-19 vaccine or a placebo.

The chain is built from TRBV10-3 and TRBJ2-1; 11 positions match TRBD2. Germline CDR1 and CDR2: ENHRY and SYGVKD. This CDR3 contains 16 residues. V lost 3 bases and J lost 8; bases outside the gene matches: 9. The CDR3, as DNA: TGTGCCATCAGTGACGGTAGCGGGAGGGCCAGCGATGAGCAGTTCTTC. Translation gives CAISDGSGRASDEQFF.

This clone was recorded once. This sequence joins TRBV5-6 and TRBJ2-1; unclear D gene. Trimming cost V 5 bases and J 2 bases, with 8 bases left between them. Germline V CDR1 and CDR2: SGHDT, YYEEEE. This CDR3 contains 13 residues. CDR3 DNA: TGTGCCAGCAGGGACGCCCCCTACAATGAGCAGTTCTTC. The encoded protein is CASRDAPYNEQFF.

Only one count was recorded for this clone. This chain joins TRBV29-1 and TRBJ1-2, with D hard to call. V was pared by 4 bases and J by 5 bases, with 11 bases between. The germline V gene encodes CDR1 SQVTM and CDR2 ANQGSEA. The CDR3 spans 12 residues. The CDR3 reads CSVGGSTYGYTF. For the CDR3, the DNA is TGCAGCGTTGGAGGGTCTACGTATGGCTACACCTTC. The complete variable domain, with remaining parts taken from reference TRBV29-1 and TRBJ1-2, reads SAVISQKPSRDICQRGTSLTIQCQVDSQVTMMFWYRQQPGQSLTLIATANQGSEATYESGFVIDKFPISRPNLTFSTLTVSNMSPEDSSIYLCSVGGSTYGYTFGSGTRLTVV.

The chain combines TRBV18 with TRBJ1-3, with D possibly matching TRBD1 (6 bases). The ends were cut back, 4 bases at V and 11 bases at J, with 27 bases in the middle. From germline, CDR1 is KGHSH and CDR2 LQKENI. This CDR3 has 17 residues. Written as DNA, the CDR3 is TGTGCCAGCTCACGGGCCGGCGGGGGCGCCTTTAATGCTCCCATATATTTT. Translated: CASSRAGGGAFNAPIYF.

This clone was observed a few times. V is TRBV30 and J is TRBJ1-1; possible D gene TRBD1, 5 bases. Trimming took off 1 base at V and 7 bases at J, with 7 bases between the two ends. Germline-derived CDR1 and CDR2 are GTSNPN and SVGIG (reference sequence). This CDR3 region has 11 residues. CDR3 bases: TGTGCCTGGAGTGAAGGACATGAAGCTTTCTTT. Its translation: CAWSEGHEAFF.

The chain carries TRBV7-2 and TRBJ2-7; D may correspond to TRBD1 or TRBD2 (5 bases each). Germline values: CDR1 SGHTA, CDR2 FQGNSA. The CDR3 is 16 residues long. V was cut by 1 base and J by 6 bases, with 19 bases left in between. CDR3 nucleotides: TGTGCCAGCAGCTTAGAGTTCCGGGACGGAGTTCGCGAGCAGTACTTC. Amino acids: CASSLEFRDGVREQYF.

The V gene is TRBV5-1, the J gene TRBJ2-1; perhaps TRBD2 as D (6 bases). The germline V gene has CDR1 SGHRS and CDR2 YFSETQ. Trimming shortened V by 6 bases and J by 4 bases, and 11 bases separated the two germline ends. The CDR3 has 13 amino acids. The CDR3 sequence: CASTGTPYNEQFF. The CDR3 DNA follows: TGCGCCAGCACCGGGACTCCTTACAATGAGCAGTTCTTC.

The chain employs TRBV7-8 and TRBJ1-2; a weak D match, TRBD1 (5 bases). This CDR3 has 17 amino acids. The germline V gene encodes CDR1 SGHVS and CDR2 FQNEAQ. V shed 1 base and J shed 4 bases, with 19 bases lying between them. CDR3 sequence: CASSLGGGGVASYGYTF. Written as DNA, the CDR3 is TGTGCCAGCAGCTTAGGGGGGGGAGGGGTCGCCTCCTATGGCTACACCTTC.

V and J are TRBV5-6 and TRBJ2-7; TRBD1 aligns across 7 bases. Unmatched junction bases numbered 5, after V lost 7 bases and J lost 4 bases. The V gene's germline CDR1 is SGHDT and CDR2 YYEEEE. CDR3 length equals 12 residues. The CDR3 DNA reads as TGTGCCAGCGGCAGGGGGTCGTACGAGCAGTACTTC. It specifies CASGRGSYEQYF.

The chain uses TRBV30 and TRBJ1-6, with TRBD1 as a possible D gene (5 bases). Trimming removed 5 bases at V and 8 bases at J, with 13 bases between. This CDR3 region has 13 residues. Germline lookup yields CDR1 GTSNPN and CDR2 SVGIG (reference sequence). In nucleotides, the CDR3 is TGTGCCTGGGGGGGGTCCTCAGATTCACCCCTCCACTTT. Amino acids: CAWGGSSDSPLHF.

V and J are TRBV18 and TRBJ2-7, with TRBD1 as a possible D gene (6 bases). Looked up from germline, CDR1 is KGHSH and CDR2 is LQKENI. V dropped 6 bases and J dropped 5 bases, with 11 bases sitting between them. This CDR3 has 12 amino acids. The CDR3 loop reads CASSSNRDEQYF. DNA for the CDR3: TGTGCCAGCTCGTCCAACAGGGACGAGCAGTACTTC.

The chain links TRBV3-1 (or the pseudogene TRBV3-2) to TRBJ1-2; D is undetermined. Germline loops: CDR1 LGHDT, CDR2 YNNKEL (reference sequence). The germline V and J ends were trimmed by 7 bases and 2 bases, with 14 bases remaining between them. This CDR3 spans 14 amino acids. For the CDR3, the DNA is TGTGCCAGCACTCCTCTCGGGGTAAACTATGGCTACACCTTC. Its protein is CASTPLGVNYGYTF.

The genes are TRBV9 and TRBJ1-4, with 11 bases matching TRBD1. The germline gives CDR1 SGDLS, CDR2 YYNGEE. The V and J ends lost 5 bases and 8 bases, in that order; junction bases with no gene match: 5. This CDR3 region has 14 residues. Here the CDR3 reads CASSTGTGGEKLFF. CDR3 nucleotides: TGTGCCAGCAGTACCGGGACAGGGGGAGAAAAACTGTTTTTT.

The V gene is TRBV30, the J gene TRBJ2-1; 11 bases are a match to TRBD1. This CDR3 region has 13 residues. The V gene's germline CDR1 is GTSNPN and CDR2 SVGIG (reference sequence). V was clipped by 4 bases and J by 12 bases; unmatched bases: 8. This CDR3 reads CAWTGTGGVGQFF. CDR3 nucleotide sequence: TGTGCCTGGACCGGGACAGGGGGGGTTGGGCAGTTCTTC.

The rearrangement joins TRBV19 to TRBJ1-5; no clear D. The V gene's germline CDR1 is LNHDA and CDR2 SQIVND (reference sequence). CDR3 size: 13 residues. With 5 bases removed from V and 3 bases from J, the gap between germline ends came to 8 bases. As DNA, the CDR3 is TGTGCCAGTAGTGCGGACCCCAATCAGCCCCAGCATTTT. Translation: CASSADPNQPQHF.

The chain employs TRBV4-3 and TRBJ1-4; TRBD1 matches 7 bases. The CDR3 runs to 18 residues. Unmatched junction bases numbered 12, after V lost 5 bases and J lost 0 bases. Germline values: CDR1 LGHNA, CDR2 YSLEER. The DNA of the CDR3 is TGCGCCAGCAGCAAACTACACCTACAGGGGACAACTAATGAAAAACTGTTTTTT. Protein: CASSKLHLQGTTNEKLFF.

The chain couples TRBV2 to TRBJ2-1; tentatively, D is TRBD2 (5 bases). V shed 8 bases and J shed 3 bases, with 14 bases lying between them. CDR3 length: 14 residues. Germline lookup yields CDR1 SNHLY and CDR2 FYNNEI. CDR3 nucleotide sequence: TGTGCCAGCGAGGAGGAATCGATCTACAATGAGCAGTTCTTC. This encodes CASEEESIYNEQFF.

The gene calls are TRBV6-2 or TRBV6-3 and TRBJ2-7; D is perhaps TRBD1 (5 bases). Trimming pared 6 bases from V and 6 bases from J, leaving 12 bases between. The CDR3 sequence is 12 residues long. Per germline, CDR1 MNHEY and CDR2 SVGEGT. The CDR3 loop is CASSLDRGEQYF. The DNA of the CDR3 is TGTGCCAGCAGCTTAGACAGAGGCGAGCAGTACTTC.

The chain has TRBV5-4 and TRBJ2-5, with D perhaps TRBD1 (8 bases). The CDR3 length is 14 residues. The V end was cut by 5 bases, the J end by 5 bases, with 16 bases between. Germline V gene lookup returns CDR1 SGHNT and CDR2 YYREEE (reference sequence). The CDR3 nucleotides are TGTGCCAGCAGGGCAAAACAGGGGGGGGAGACCCAGTACTTC. Its protein product is CASRAKQGGETQYF.

CDR3 coding DNA: TGCGCCAGCAGCTCTGACCCGGGTTCCGTGGGCGAGCAGTACTTC. It specifies CASSSDPGSVGEQYF. V and J are TRBV5-1 and TRBJ2-7, with D uncertain. The V gene's germline CDR1 is SGHRS and CDR2 YFSETQ. The CDR3 covers 15 residues. V was trimmed by 3 bases and J by 6 bases, leaving 19 bases between them.

The chain uses TRBV24-1 and TRBJ2-3, with 10 bases fitting TRBD1. This CDR3 region has 16 residues. J lost 2 bases, V lost 8 bases, and 9 bases had no gene match. Per the germline V gene, CDR1 is KGHDR and CDR2 is SFDVKD. The chain's CDR3 is CATKGGGTGATDTQYF. In DNA form, the CDR3 reads TGTGCCACCAAGGGGGGTGGGACAGGGGCCACAGATACGCAGTATTTT.

CDR3 in amino acids: CASSFSGGIGGYTF. CDR3 nucleotide sequence: TGTGCCAGCAGCTTTTCGGGCGGAATAGGTGGCTACACCTTC. The chain recombines TRBV7-8 with TRBJ1-2, with D hard to call. Per the germline V gene, CDR1 is SGHVS and CDR2 is FQNEAQ. The V gene lost 3 bases and the J gene lost 7 bases, with 15 bases spanning the gap. The CDR3 length is 14 residues.

V and J are TRBV4-3 and TRBJ2-3; D is unresolved. Germline V CDR1 and CDR2: LGHNA, YSLEER. The CDR3 spans 15 residues. V shed 0 bases and J shed 1 base, with 8 bases lying between them. The CDR3 here is CASSQDSTGTDTQYF. The CDR3 region has the DNA TGCGCCAGCAGCCAAGACTCGACGGGCACAGATACGCAGTATTTT.